Following are 20 T cell receptor beta chains from one sample sequenced in a study of identical twins (dated by TCRdb to 2016 to 2017). The library was prepared using 5' RACE. Sequencing was performed on an Illumina HiSeq 2000. The public reads were reanalyzed by TCRdb: fastp trimming at Q25, MiXCR alignment, in-frame beta chains only. For every CDR3 protein sequence, its rows merge into one entry that carries the most common genes and DNA. Across this sample there are roughly 700,000 distinct CDR3 sequences, with over 8.5% seen only once. The ten largest account for 0.75% to 1% of the sample. The data were also submitted as part of a second study, on yellow fever vaccine responses in identical twins.

The sample taken for sequencing was PBMCs. All receptors come from a woman aged 18 to 35 in good health.

This clonotype was counted at least ten times. CDR3 region: CSARDSGSADYEQYF. The DNA of the CDR3 is TGCAGTGCTAGAGATAGCGGGAGCGCCGACTACGAGCAGTACTTC. The chain is built from TRBV20-1 and TRBJ2-7; 9 bases are a match to TRBD2. After removal of 0 bases from V and 3 bases from J, the junction contained 6 bases not matched to a gene. This CDR3 is built from 15 residues. CDR1 and CDR2 from the germline V gene are DFQATT and SNEGSKA (reference sequence).

This clonotype occurred a few times. The chain links TRBV7-9 to TRBJ2-7; D tentatively reads TRBD1 or TRBD2 (5 bases each). Germline V gene data show CDR1 as SEHNR and CDR2 as FQNEAQ (reference sequence). The V gene lost 4 bases and the J gene lost 2 bases, with 18 bases spanning the gap. This CDR3 has 16 residues. The CDR3 sequence is CASSSLDSNFAYEQYF. CDR3 nucleotide sequence: TGTGCCAGCAGCTCACTAGACAGTAACTTCGCCTACGAGCAGTACTTC.

This clonotype came up a few times. This rearrangement joins TRBV24-1 to TRBJ1-1, with D perhaps matching TRBD1 (5 bases). The CDR3 contains 13 residues. Germline assignment: CDR1 KGHDR and CDR2 SFDVKD. The V gene lost 3 bases and the J gene lost 7 bases, with 11 bases spanning the gap. CDR3 coding DNA: TGTGCCACCAGTGATACCTATAGGGGTGAAGCTTTCTTT. Residues: CATSDTYRGEAFF.

J is TRBJ2-7 and V is TRBV4-1; TRBD1 agrees at 7 bases. The CDR3 extends over 15 amino acids. Germline V gene lookup returns CDR1 MGHRA and CDR2 YSYEKL. The trim removed 3 bases at V and 2 bases at J, leaving 7 bases unmatched. In DNA form, the CDR3 reads TGCGCCAGCAGCCAGAGGACAGGACTCCCCTACGAGCAGTACTTC. Translated, it gives CASSQRTGLPYEQYF.

Ten or more counts support this clonotype. This chain joins TRBV2 and TRBJ2-3; 7 bases are a match to TRBD2. V lost 3 bases, J lost 2 bases, and 11 bases stayed unmatched. The CDR3 runs to 17 residues. The germline CDR1 and CDR2 sequences are SNHLY and FYNNEI. CDR3 amino acids: CASSESSSGVITDTQYF. The CDR3 coding sequence is TGTGCCAGCAGTGAGAGCTCGAGCGGGGTAATCACAGATACGCAGTATTTT.

This clonotype was found a few times. The rearrangement joins TRBV18 to TRBJ2-5; D is uncertain. Germline values: CDR1 KGHSH, CDR2 LQKENI. V lost 4 bases to trimming and J lost 1 base, with 10 bases between them. The CDR3 length is 14 residues. CDR3 sequence (DNA): TGTGCCAGCTCACTACCGATGCGCCAAGAGACCCAGTACTTC. Encoded protein: CASSLPMRQETQYF.

The gene calls are TRBV5-1 and TRBJ2-5, with D tentatively TRBD1 (5 bases). This CDR3 is 16 amino acids long. Trimming pared 4 bases from V and 3 bases from J, leaving 19 bases between. The germline V gene has CDR1 SGHRS and CDR2 YFSETQ. CDR3 protein: CASSLPPQEWKETQYF. CDR3 nucleotides: TGCGCCAGCAGCCTCCCCCCACAGGAATGGAAAGAGACCCAGTACTTC.

This clonotype turned up a few times. In nucleotides, the CDR3 is TGCAGCGTTGAGGGAGCTCCCCCAGATACGCAGTATTTT. This sequence encodes CSVEGAPPDTQYF. The gene calls are TRBV29-1 and TRBJ2-3; maybe TRBD2 (5 bases). CDR3 length: 13 amino acids. V shed 3 bases and J shed 4 bases, with 11 bases lying between them. Germline CDR1 is SQVTM and CDR2 is ANQGSEA.

This chain joins TRBV28 and TRBJ2-1, with D maybe TRBD1 (7 bases). Germline loops: CDR1 MDHEN, CDR2 SYDVKM. CDR3 length: 15 amino acids. V lost 10 bases and J 8 bases, leaving 24 bases between the germline ends. The chain's CDR3 is CATRGARLGSDEQFF. The CDR3 DNA is TGTGCCACCAGGGGGGCAAGATTAGGGTCGGATGAGCAGTTCTTC.

This clonotype was found a few times. The rearrangement uses TRBV5-1 and TRBJ1-5, with D tentatively TRBD1 (6 bases). Germline CDR1 SGHRS, CDR2 YFSETQ. This CDR3 spans 14 amino acids. Trimming cost V 2 bases and J 6 bases, with 12 bases left between them. DNA for the CDR3: TGCGCCAGCAGCTTTGGGGGGCCGGGTCAGCCCCAGCATTTT. Translation gives CASSFGGPGQPQHF. The entire variable domain, with the rest obtained from reference TRBV5-1 and TRBJ1-5, is as follows: KAGVTQTPRYLIKTRGQQVTLSCSPISGHRSVSWYQQTPGQGLQFLFEYFSETQRNKGNFPGRFSGRQFSNSRSEMNVSTLELGDSALYLCASSFGGPGQPQHFGDGTRLSIL.

The J gene is TRBJ2-6, the V gene TRBV4-2; 7 positions match TRBD2. The CDR3 has 17 residues. Trimming took 4 bases from V and 4 from J; bases not matched to a gene: 10. The germline V gene encodes CDR1 LGHNA and CDR2 YNFKEQ. DNA of the CDR3: TGTGCCAGCAGCCCTCCTCTCCAGGGAGGGGGGGCCAACGTCCTGACTTTC. The encoded protein is CASSPPLQGGGANVLTF.

This chain joins TRBV11-2 and TRBJ2-3; D gene unclear. This CDR3 contains 12 residues. The V end was cut by 5 bases, the J end by 5 bases, with 8 bases between. CDR1 is SGHAT and CDR2 is FQNNGV in the germline V gene. CDR3 nucleotides: TGTGCCAGCAGCCGTACCAGAGATACGCAGTATTTT. Translation gives CASSRTRDTQYF.

This clonotype was seen only a few times. The rearrangement uses TRBV6-5 and TRBJ2-1; D assignment may be TRBD1 or TRBD2 (5 bases each). Trimming cost V 2 bases and J 5 bases, with 16 bases left between them. The CDR3 runs to 16 residues. Germline V gene data show CDR1 as MNHEY and CDR2 as SVGAGI. The DNA of the CDR3 is TGTGCCAGCAGTTACGGGACGGGGCGGGCCCACAATGAGCAGTTCTTC. As protein: CASSYGTGRAHNEQFF.

This clonotype was counted ten times or more. The rearrangement links TRBV5-1 to TRBJ2-7; D unresolved. Germline CDR1 reads SGHRS; CDR2 reads YFSETQ. Trimming cost V 0 bases and J 0 bases, with 7 bases left between them. The CDR3 loop spans 14 amino acids. CDR3: CASSLDRISYEQYF. CDR3 nucleotides: TGCGCCAGCAGCTTGGATCGGATCTCCTACGAGCAGTACTTC.

V usage is TRBV20-1 and J usage is TRBJ2-5, with D unresolved. The germline V gene encodes CDR1 DFQATT and CDR2 SNEGSKA (reference sequence). CDR3 size: 11 residues. The germline V and J ends were trimmed by 6 bases and 7 bases, with 12 bases remaining between them. The CDR3: CSAQTVGTQYF. The CDR3 nucleotides are TGCAGTGCCCAGACGGTAGGGACCCAGTACTTC.

This clonotype was counted only a few times. The chain carries TRBV20-1 and TRBJ2-7, with D tentatively TRBD2 (6 bases). V was clipped by 7 bases and J by 2 bases, with 18 bases between them. The CDR3 loop spans 14 amino acids. Germline V lookup: CDR1 DFQATT, CDR2 SNEGSKA (reference sequence). The CDR3 spells CSVNRGYSPYEQYF. The CDR3 region has the DNA TGCAGTGTCAATCGGGGGTATAGTCCCTACGAGCAGTACTTC.

This clonotype was seen many times. This chain uses TRBV10-3 with TRBJ2-7; D is unclear. The germline CDR1 and CDR2 sequences are ENHRY and SYGVKD. The length of the CDR3 is 13 residues. The V and J ends lost 2 bases and 7 bases respectively, with 12 bases between them. The CDR3 DNA reads as TGTGCCATCAGTGAGGCCCAGGTTAGGGAGCAGTACTTC. Translated: CAISEAQVREQYF.

This clonotype was counted ten times or more. The V and J genes are TRBV20-1 and TRBJ2-3, with unresolved D. The CDR3 length is 15 residues. Trimming shortened V by 6 bases and J by 1 base, and 17 bases separated the two germline ends. Looked up from germline, CDR1 is DFQATT and CDR2 is SNEGSKA (reference sequence). In DNA form, the CDR3 reads TGCAGTGCCCTACCCCCCGACAAACGCACAGATACGCAGTATTTT. Translating gives CSALPPDKRTDTQYF.

There are many counts of this clonotype. The V and J genes are TRBV28 and TRBJ2-7; 10 bases line up with TRBD1. Losses at the gene ends were 7 bases for V and 3 bases for J; bases not matched to a gene: 12. From germline, CDR1 is MDHEN and CDR2 SYDVKM. The CDR3 is 16 amino acids. CDR3 bases: TGTGCCAGCATCGGGGCGGACAGGGGGAGAGACTACGAGCAGTACTTC. Protein sequence: CASIGADRGRDYEQYF.

A few counts support this clonotype. CDR3 bases: TGTGCCAGCAGCCTAGGGGAGAGACACCGTTTTCTTTGGGGGGCCAACGTCCTGACTTTC. Protein sequence: CASSLGERHRFLWGANVLTF. The V gene is TRBV14, the J gene TRBJ2-6, with D possibly being TRBD1 or TRBD2 (5 bases each). Germline CDR1 reads SGHDN; CDR2 reads FVKESK. The V and J ends lost 4 bases and 4 bases respectively, with 26 bases between them. The CDR3 has 20 residues.